This T cell receptor beta chain was obtained from a study of tissue T cells after allogeneic stem cell transplantation. Here immunoSEQ multiplex PCR was the method, and the copy in TCRdb shows in-frame clones only, minus some. The data show some 5,000 clones, more than 40% seen once. This CDR3 is 13 amino acids long. The germline gives CDR1 GFQATS, CDR2 STVNSAI. As for time point: mouse harvest day 7 after allogeneic transplant. The graft held 10^6 splenic CD5+ T cells and 10^7 T-cell-depleted bone marrow cells. B6 (H2b) cells into BALB/c (H2d) mice; tissues taken at day 7 or 14. Remarks on this clone: Its antigen is unknown. A read error may account for a junction end that differs from germline. The genes are named according to mouse. The missing CDR3 end, 1 residue past where the read stops, is filled in from the germline J gene.

Study-wide results and limits: Sampling depth was limited, and the cohort was small and clinically varied. Motif-based clustering found tissue-specific repertoire signatures shared across patients, though few clones were shared. Blood and spleen captured only part of the tissue TCR repertoire.

Sequencing was done on a sample of gut tissue. V gene TRBV20 combines with J gene TRBJ2-1; unclear D gene. The clonotype was recovered from a female BALB/c mouse given C57BL/6 T cells with graft-versus-host disease after an allogeneic hematopoietic cell transplant. The DNA read from the CDR3 is TGTGCTGCTAGGGCCGGGCCCTATGCTGAGCAGTTC. Translated, it gives CAARAGPYAEQF. The entire CDR3 reads CAARAGPYAEQFF.